Listed below are T cell receptor beta chains from one sample, sequenced in a study of T cell responses to AZD1222 COVID-19 vaccine. This table comes from immunoSEQ multiplex PCR, and its TCRdb copy is limited to in-frame clones, with some not included. The profile covers 120,000 or so clones, with more than 75% appearing a single time and around 4% taken by the ten largest. This specimen was peripheral blood, taken 28 days after the second AZD1222 dose. The origin of the receptors is an adult who received the AZD1222 COVID-19 vaccine. Each CDR3 is given with its conserved first and last residue. D genes are given only for firm matches. Only part of the rows carry a size: once, few, many, or a class if the clone is expanded.

v_gene	d_gene	abundance	j_gene	CDR3nt	CDR3aa
TRBV15	.	.	TRBJ2-5	TGTGCCACCAGCAGAGAGGTGGGGACACCTTACCAAGAGACCCAGTACTTC	CATSREVGTPYQETQYF
TRBV19	TRBD1	.	TRBJ2-4	TGTGCCAGCACTACAGGGGGCATGTCCAAAAACATTCAGTACTTC	CASTTGGMSKNIQYF
TRBV28	TRBD2	.	TRBJ2-7	TGTGCCAGCAGCCCGGGACTAGCGGGAGCATCTCCCGAGCAGTACTTC	CASSPGLAGASPEQYF
TRBV19	.	.	TRBJ2-1	TGTGCCAGTAGTTCACAGTACAATGAGCAGTTCTTC	CASSSQYNEQFF
TRBV19	TRBD1	few	TRBJ1-1	TGTGCCAGTCACCTTGACAGGGGAACCACTGAAGCTTTCTTT	CASHLDRGTTEAFF
TRBV30	TRBD2	.	TRBJ2-7	TGTGCCTGGAAACGCGGGGGGACTTGGGAAGAGCAGTACTTC	CAWKRGGTWEEQYF
TRBV9	.	.	TRBJ1-4	TGTGCCAGCAGCGTAGGGACAGATAATGAAAAACTGTTTTTT	CASSVGTDNEKLFF
TRBV6-2/TRBV6-3	.	.	TRBJ1-5	TGTGCCAGCAGTGTCAGGGGTAATCAGCCCCAGCATTTT	CASSVRGNQPQHF
TRBV10-3	.	.	TRBJ1-1	TGTGCCATCAGTGATGGGCTGAACACTGAAGCTTTCTTT	CAISDGLNTEAFF
TRBV5-1	TRBD1	.	TRBJ2-7	TGCGCCAGCAGCTTGGGGACAGGGACAAGGTACGAGCAGTACTTC	CASSLGTGTRYEQYF
TRBV6-4	TRBD2	.	TRBJ2-2	TGTGCCAGCAGTCCGGGGGGGCAGACCGGGGAGCTGTTTTTT	CASSPGGQTGELFF
TRBV5-4	.	medium-sized	TRBJ2-7	TGTGCCAGCAGCTTGTACGAGCAGTACTTC	CASSLYEQYF
TRBV19	.	once	TRBJ2-2	TGTGCCAGTAGGAGGGAAGGGCCGGGCACCGGGGAGCTGTTTTTT	CASRREGPGTGELFF
TRBV27	TRBD1	once	TRBJ2-7	TGTGCCAGCAGCGGGACAGCAACCTACGAGCAGTACTTC	CASSGTATYEQYF
TRBV6-5	.	.	TRBJ1-1	TGTGCCAGCAGTTACGGGGGACTCAAGAACACTGAAGCTTTCTTT	CASSYGGLKNTEAFF
TRBV6-2/TRBV6-3	.	.	TRBJ1-3	TGTGCCAGCAGCAAGAATGCGCCCTCTGGAAACACCATATATTTT	CASSKNAPSGNTIYF
TRBV19	TRBD2	.	TRBJ2-7	TGTGCCAGTAGACCCAAGGGGGGACTAGGAATCGAGCAGTACTTC	CASRPKGGLGIEQYF
TRBV6-5	TRBD2	.	TRBJ2-3	TGTGCCAAACAGCGGGGGATTAGCACAGATACGCAGTATTTT	CAKQRGISTDTQYF
TRBV5-1	.	.	TRBJ1-2	TGCGCCAGCAGCATGGACGGGGTGGATGGCTACACCTTC	CASSMDGVDGYTF
TRBV15	.	.	TRBJ1-4	TGTGCCACCAGCAGAGAAATGGAGTTTAATGAAAAACTGTTTTTT	CATSREMEFNEKLFF
TRBV24-1	.	.	TRBJ2-1	TGTGCCACCAGCCACGCCAGGACCTTCTACAATGAGCAGTTCTTC	CATSHARTFYNEQFF
TRBV4-1	.	few	TRBJ2-1	TGCGCCAGCAGCCAAGAGGACAGACACGTCTACAATGAGCAGTTCTTC	CASSQEDRHVYNEQFF
TRBV27	.	.	TRBJ2-2	TGTGCCAGCAGTCTCGGGTCTCCCGGGGAGCTGTTTTTT	CASSLGSPGELFF
TRBV7-9	.	.	TRBJ1-3	TGTGCCAGCAGCTTCGGAACTGGAAACACCATATATTTT	CASSFGTGNTIYF
TRBV5-8	.	.	TRBJ1-2	TGTGCCAGCAGCTTGATGGAGGGAAGATTCCACTATGGCTACACCTTC	CASSLMEGRFHYGYTF
TRBV4-1	.	.	TRBJ2-5	TGCGCCAGCAGCCAGTCAGGGTGGGGAAAAGAGACCCAGTACTTC	CASSQSGWGKETQYF
TRBV3-1/TRBV3-2	TRBD2	.	TRBJ2-5	TGTGCCAGCAGCTTACTAGCGGGGGGTTCCCAAGAGACCCAGTACTTC	CASSLLAGGSQETQYF
TRBV28	.	once	TRBJ1-5	TGTGCCAGCGAGCGGAGCAATCAGCCCCAGCATTTT	CASERSNQPQHF
TRBV7-9	.	few	TRBJ1-1	TGTGCCAGCAGCTGGGGTGGGGAGAACACTGAAGCTTTCTTT	CASSWGGENTEAFF
TRBV9	.	.	TRBJ2-1	TGTGCCAGCAGCGTAGCACAGAACCCGTACAATGAGCAGTTCTTC	CASSVAQNPYNEQFF
TRBV28	.	.	TRBJ1-1	TGTGCCAGTCCCGGCCCAGGGGACACTGAAGCTTTCTTT	CASPGPGDTEAFF
TRBV12-3/TRBV12-4	.	.	TRBJ1-2	TGTGCCTCTACCCCCGGGTTGACGAATGGCTACACCTTC	CASTPGLTNGYTF
TRBV19	.	once	TRBJ1-1	TGTGCCAGTAGTGGGACACTGAACACTGAAGCTTTCTTT	CASSGTLNTEAFF
TRBV2	.	once	TRBJ2-5	TGTGCCAGCAGAGCCCTCAGGTTGGAGGACAGATCCCAAGAGACCCAGTACTTC	CASRALRLEDRSQETQYF
TRBV7-2	.	.	TRBJ2-1	TGTGCCAGCAGCTTAGAGGTGAGATACAATGAGCAGTTCTTC	CASSLEVRYNEQFF
TRBV12-5	.	.	TRBJ2-2	TGTGCTAGTGGTTTATACGGGGAGCTGTTTTTT	CASGLYGELFF
TRBV30	.	.	TRBJ1-2	TGTGCCTGGACCCCCTCCCAGGAGGGCTACACCTTC	CAWTPSQEGYTF
TRBV12-3/TRBV12-4	.	.	TRBJ2-7	TGTGCCAGCAGTTACGACGGATCTTACGAGCAGTACTTC	CASSYDGSYEQYF
TRBV7-2	.	.	TRBJ2-7	TGTGCCAGCAGCCCCCTCAGGAGCTCCTACGAGCAGTACTTC	CASSPLRSSYEQYF
TRBV11-1	.	.	TRBJ2-2	TGTGCCAGCAGCGCCTTGTGGGGGGACACCACCGGGGAGCTGTTTTTT	CASSALWGDTTGELFF
TRBV7-8	.	.	TRBJ2-5	TGTGCCAGCAGCTTAACTAGGAAGCAAGAGACCCAGTACTTC	CASSLTRKQETQYF
TRBV21-1	.	.	TRBJ1-2	TGTGCCAGCAACCCGAAGGACATTTTGGCTGGTGGCTACACCTTC	CASNPKDILAGGYTF
TRBV7-3	.	.	TRBJ2-5	TGTGCCAGCAGCCTCAACAGGGTCGAGACCCAGTACTTC	CASSLNRVETQYF
TRBV29-1	TRBD1	.	TRBJ1-4	TGCAGCGGCAGGACAGGAGGGGAAAAACTGTTTTTT	CSGRTGGEKLFF
TRBV10-3	TRBD1	.	TRBJ1-4	TGTGCCGCCGGACAGGGGGGGGAAAAACTGTTTTTT	CAAGQGGEKLFF
TRBV15	TRBD1	.	TRBJ2-7	TGTGCCACCAGCAGAGGCCCGGGACAGGGTGGAGAGCAGTACTTC	CATSRGPGQGGEQYF
TRBV4-3	.	.	TRBJ2-1	TGCGCCAGCAGCCAAGATTCCGGCGGATCTCCCTACAATGAGCAGTTCTTC	CASSQDSGGSPYNEQFF
TRBV5-1	.	.	TRBJ2-6	TGCGCCAGCAGCTTGGAAGGAGGGATTGGGGCCAACGTCCTGACTTTC	CASSLEGGIGANVLTF
TRBV6-2/TRBV6-3	TRBD2	.	TRBJ2-3	TGTGCCAGCAGTTACCTTCTTGGAGCGGGAGGTCCAGATACGCAGTATTTT	CASSYLLGAGGPDTQYF
TRBV9	TRBD2	.	TRBJ2-5	TGTGCCAGCAGCGTGGGTGCGGGGGGGCTAGAGACCCAGTACTTC	CASSVGAGGLETQYF
TRBV29-1	TRBD1	.	TRBJ1-2	TGCAGCGTTGGAGGAAGGGACAGGGGGCAACTGGGCAATGGCTACACCTTC	CSVGGRDRGQLGNGYTF
TRBV3-1/TRBV3-2	TRBD2	.	TRBJ2-1	TGTGCCAGCAGACTCGGACTAGCGGGGGGCAATGAGCAGTTCTTC	CASRLGLAGGNEQFF
TRBV29-1	.	.	TRBJ1-1	TGCAGCGTCCTGCGAGGGGCAGGGAACACTGAAGCTTTCTTT	CSVLRGAGNTEAFF